The clone carrying this T cell receptor beta chain appeared a few times. Its antigen is unidentified. 5'RACE, which relied on constant-segment primers, yielded TCR alpha and TCR beta cDNA libraries carrying sample barcodes and UMIs. TCRdb redid the calling of the 5' RACE reads with MiXCR, one entry per CDR3 protein. The data contain about 140,000 distinct CDR3 sequences, around 14% of them seen just once; the ten biggest clones take up 28%. This sample was taken from a study of T-cell memory formation after mild COVID-19. Study at large: There were largely donor-specific TCR clusters.

Overall study findings and caveats: The study found contracting CD4+ clones mainly in CM and EM and contracting CD8+ clones in EMRA. Some clones that responded turned up in pre-infection memory, which suggests that cross-reactive memory joined in.

Germline V gives CDR1 LGHDT, CDR2 YNNKEL (reference sequence). CDR3 length: 16 amino acids. V gave up 3 bases and J gave up 4 bases; unmatched junction bases: 9. The source of this sequence is an adult woman who had mild COVID-19 (a few samples of this study predate the infection). Cell type and time point are not known. The source material was PBMCs or a T cell subset sorted from them (not recorded which). The J gene is TRBJ1-2, the V gene TRBV3-1; 9 positions match TRBD1. This chain's CDR3 is CASSQGPAGQGYGYTF. As DNA, the CDR3 is TGTGCCAGCAGCCAGGGCCCCGCGGGACAGGGCTATGGCTACACCTTC.